These 26 T cell receptor beta chains share one sample of origin, sequenced in a study of PD-1 blockade in classical Hodgkin lymphoma. Data came from immunoSEQ multiplex PCR; TCRdb stores just in-frame clones and leaves some out. The sample consists of 60,000 or so clones, 90% of them appearing once. Every patient experienced relapse after autologous stem cell transplantation, and brentuximab vedotin exposure varied. This specimen consisted of peripheral blood mononuclear cells (PBMCs), obtained at baseline. The receptors here all came from a human donor with classical Hodgkin lymphoma.

The chain carries TRBV5-4 and TRBJ2-7; 7 bases are a match to TRBD1. The CDR3 is 13 residues long. V gave up 2 bases and J gave up 4 bases; unmatched junction bases: 3. CDR1 is SGHNT and CDR2 is YYREEE in the germline V gene (reference sequence). For the CDR3, the DNA is TGTGCCAGCAGCTTATGGGACAGATACGAGCAGTACTTC. Its protein is CASSLWDRYEQYF.

The table lists this clone with a count of one. The chain is built from TRBV9 and TRBJ2-5, with 8 bases that match TRBD1. There are 14 residues in the CDR3. Per germline, CDR1 SGDLS and CDR2 YYNGEE. J gave up 5 bases and V 0 bases, and 3 bases lay outside the gene matches. The CDR3 reads CASSVGGDRETQYF. As DNA, the CDR3 is TGTGCCAGCAGCGTAGGGGGGGACAGGGAGACCCAGTACTTC.

This sequence joins TRBV2 and TRBJ1-5; D gene uncertain. Per germline, CDR1 SNHLY and CDR2 FYNNEI. The CDR3 has 14 amino acids. The V end was cut by 7 bases, the J end by 7 bases, with 17 bases between. CDR3 bases: TGTGCCAGCACATCCATTTTTGCGAAGCAGCCCCAGCATTTT. This translates into CASTSIFAKQPQHF.

The V call is TRBV29-1, the J call TRBJ1-3; TRBD1 is a possible D gene (5 bases). There are 11 residues in the CDR3. Trimming took 6 bases from V and 3 from J, leaving 6 bases between them. The germline CDR1 and CDR2 sequences are SQVTM and ANQGSEA. In DNA form, the CDR3 reads TGCAGCGTGGACAATGGAAACACCATATATTTT. It is translated as CSVDNGNTIYF.

The genes are TRBV28 and TRBJ2-7; D remains ambiguous. Trimming stripped 7 bases from V and 0 bases from J, with 16 bases between. The CDR3 is 15 amino acids. The germline V gene encodes CDR1 MDHEN and CDR2 SYDVKM. CDR3 sequence reads: CASTSSGPFSYEQYF. The CDR3 DNA is TGTGCCAGCACCTCCTCCGGGCCCTTCTCCTACGAGCAGTACTTC.

This chain uses TRBV6-5 with TRBJ1-2, with 9 bases lining up with TRBD1. The CDR3 totals 15 residues. J gave up 6 bases and V 6 bases, and 11 bases lay outside the gene matches. Germline loops: CDR1 MNHEY, CDR2 SVGAGI. In nucleotides, the CDR3 is TGTGCCAGCAGCCAAACCTCGGGACAGGGTCATGGCTACACCTTC. It is translated as CASSQTSGQGHGYTF.

The chain couples TRBV2 to TRBJ2-1, with TRBD1 matching over 9 bases. The germline gives CDR1 SNHLY, CDR2 FYNNEI. The V gene end was trimmed by 7 bases and the J gene end by 0 bases; junction bases not matched to a gene: 1. This CDR3 region has 14 residues. The DNA for the CDR3 is TGTGCCAGCAAGGACAGGGGCTCCTACAATGAGCAGTTCTTC. Protein: CASKDRGSYNEQFF.

This chain joins TRBV7-6 and TRBJ1-1, with TRBD1 matching over 7 bases. The CDR3 covers 15 residues. The ends lost 5 bases at V and 0 bases at J; junction bases unmatched: 6. Germline V CDR1 and CDR2: SGHVS, FNYEAQ. For the CDR3, the DNA is TGTGCCAGCAGCGCGCGACAGGGAATGAACACTGAAGCTTTCTTT. Protein product: CASSARQGMNTEAFF.

The V call is TRBV27, the J call TRBJ1-3; the match to TRBD1 covers 7 bases. The CDR3 consists of 14 residues. The junction had 7 bases not matched to a gene; V was cut back by 8 bases and J by 3 bases. Germline CDR1 is MNHEY and CDR2 is SMNVEV (reference sequence). CDR3 residues: CASGTGTDGNTIYF. DNA for the CDR3: TGTGCCAGCGGGACCGGGACAGATGGAAACACCATATATTTT.

The rearrangement joins TRBV6-9 to TRBJ2-7, with D tentatively TRBD2 (6 bases). This CDR3 has 14 residues. Germline CDR1 MNHGY, CDR2 SVAAGI. V lost 3 bases and J 3 bases, leaving 12 bases between the germline ends. The CDR3 DNA is TGTGCCAGCAGTTACTCTTTGGGGGGCTACGAGCAGTACTTC. Translation: CASSYSLGGYEQYF.

The chain couples TRBV7-3 to TRBJ2-1; D is ambiguous. Germline values: CDR1 SGHTA, CDR2 FQGTGA. V was pared by 1 base and J by 3 bases, with 10 bases between. CDR3 length: 15 residues. The CDR3 DNA sequence: TGTGCCAGCAGCTTAATGGGCGGAGACTACAATGAGCAGTTCTTC. Translation gives CASSLMGGDYNEQFF.

The V call is TRBV18, the J call TRBJ1-2; D gene uncertain. This CDR3 is 14 amino acids long. V was trimmed by 0 bases and J by 2 bases, leaving 7 bases between them. Germline CDR1 is KGHSH and CDR2 is LQKENI. The CDR3 region has the DNA TGTGCCAGCTCACCACCTACCGTAAACTATGGCTACACCTTC. This translates into CASSPPTVNYGYTF.

V usage is TRBV7-2 and J usage is TRBJ2-7; D may be TRBD1 or TRBD2 (5 bases each). V lost 2 bases and J lost 6, with 17 bases in between. The CDR3 sequence is 15 residues long. Germline V CDR1 and CDR2: SGHTA, FQGNSA. The CDR3 here is CASSLMGDPPSEQYF. The CDR3 DNA reads TGTGCCAGCAGCTTAATGGGGGACCCCCCTTCCGAGCAGTACTTC. The whole variable domain, remainder taken from reference TRBV7-2 and TRBJ2-7, is GAGVSQSPSNKVTEKGKDVELRCDPISGHTALYWYRQSLGQGLEFLIYFQGNSAPDKSGLPSDRFSAERTGGSVSTLTIQRTQQEDSAVYLCASSLMGDPPSEQYFGPGTRLTVT.

This clone was seen once. The CDR3 is CASSLDYSGGAETQYF. Here the CDR3 DNA reads TGTGCCAGCAGCTTAGATTATAGCGGGGGGGCCGAGACCCAGTACTTC. The rearrangement joins TRBV11-2 to TRBJ2-5; TRBD2 matches 11 bases. CDR3 size: 16 residues. Germline values: CDR1 SGHAT, CDR2 FQNNGV. The J segment lost 5 bases and the V segment lost 0 bases, leaving 5 bases of the junction unmatched. Full variable domain (outside the CDR3, taken from reference TRBV11-2 and TRBJ2-5): EAGVAQSPRYKIIEKRQSVAFWCNPISGHATLYWYQQILGQGPKLLIQFQNNGVVDDSQLPKDRFSAERLKGVDSTLKIQPAKLEDSAVYLCASSLDYSGGAETQYFGPGTRLLVL.

This chain uses TRBV29-1 with TRBJ1-2; TRBD1 agrees at 12 bases. J was trimmed by 4 bases and V by 6 bases; bases with no gene match: 6. The CDR3 extends over 14 amino acids. Per the germline V gene, CDR1 is SQVTM and CDR2 is ANQGSEA. CDR3 nucleotide sequence: TGCAGCGTGAGGGGACAGGGGGCGTCCTATGGCTACACCTTC. It specifies CSVRGQGASYGYTF.

This sequence joins TRBV7-2 and TRBJ1-2; D is undetermined. This CDR3 is built from 13 residues. The V and J ends lost 1 base and 2 bases respectively, with 5 bases between them. Germline assignment: CDR1 SGHTA and CDR2 FQGNSA. The DNA of the CDR3 is TGTGCCAGCAGCTTAGACAGCAACTATGGCTACACCTTC. It specifies CASSLDSNYGYTF.

The chain couples TRBV4-1 to TRBJ2-7; 13 positions agree with TRBD2. The CDR3 is made up of 17 amino acids. V was pared by 2 bases and J by 9 bases, with 13 bases of the junction left unmatched. CDR1 is MGHRA, CDR2 YSYEKL, per germline. CDR3 DNA: TGCGCCAGCAGCCAAAATCATGGGGGACTAGCGGGGTTGTTGCAGTACTTC. It yields the protein CASSQNHGGLAGLLQYF.

This chain connects TRBV18 to TRBJ2-7, with D possibly TRBD2 on 5 matching bases. V was clipped by 6 bases and J by 0 bases, with 9 bases between them. Germline V gene sequence: CDR1 KGHSH, CDR2 LQKENI. The CDR3 spans 13 residues. CDR3 sequence reads: CASSPGISYEQYF. The CDR3 region has the DNA TGTGCCAGCTCCCCCGGGATCTCCTACGAGCAGTACTTC.

The chain employs TRBV14 and TRBJ2-1; D is unresolved. Germline CDR1 SGHDN, CDR2 FVKESK. Trimming removed 5 bases at V and 4 bases at J, with 9 bases between. The CDR3 runs 13 residues. The CDR3 region has the DNA TGTGCCAGCAGCAAAAGGCCTTACAATGAGCAGTTCTTC. The encoded protein is CASSKRPYNEQFF. Using reference TRBV14 and TRBJ2-1 for the parts outside the CDR3, the full variable domain is EAGVTQFPSHSVIEKGQTVTLRCDPISGHDNLYWYRRVMGKEIKFLLHFVKESKQDESGMPNNRFLAERTGGTYSTLKVQPAELEDSGVYFCASSKRPYNEQFFGPGTRLTVL.

As DNA, the CDR3 is TGTGCCAGCAGCTTTAGCGGGGTGGCCTACAATGAGCAGTTCTTC. Translating gives CASSFSGVAYNEQFF. V and J are TRBV7-3 and TRBJ2-1, with 8 bases identical to TRBD2. J was trimmed by 2 bases and V by 3 bases; bases with no gene match: 3. The V gene's germline CDR1 is SGHTA and CDR2 FQGTGA. CDR3 length: 15 residues.

V and J are TRBV5-4 and TRBJ2-1, with TRBD2 matching over 9 bases. The V gene end was trimmed by 4 bases and the J gene end by 6 bases; junction bases not matched to a gene: 14. Germline CDR1 is SGHNT and CDR2 is YYREEE (reference sequence). CDR3 length: 17 residues. CDR3 region: CASSPEIAGVGGNEQFF. The CDR3 DNA follows: TGTGCCAGCAGCCCGGAAATAGCGGGAGTAGGTGGCAATGAGCAGTTCTTC. The whole variable domain, remainder taken from reference TRBV5-4 and TRBJ2-1, is ETGVTQSPTHLIKTRGQQVTLRCSSQSGHNTVSWYQQALGQGPQFIFQYYREEENGRGNFPPRFSGLQFPNYSSELNVNALELDDSALYLCASSPEIAGVGGNEQFFGPGTRLTVL.

The CDR3, as DNA: TGTGCCAGCAGTGGCGGGACAGATACAACTAATGAAAAACTGTTTTTT. Amino acid sequence: CASSGGTDTTNEKLFF. This chain links TRBV2 with TRBJ1-4, with 7 nucleotides matching TRBD1. The CDR3 runs 16 residues. Germline V lookup: CDR1 SNHLY, CDR2 FYNNEI. V shed 4 bases and J 0 bases; nucleotides not matched to a gene: 5.

V gene TRBV6-5 combines with J gene TRBJ2-7; 8 bases are a match to TRBD1. Looked up from germline, CDR1 is MNHEY and CDR2 is SVGAGI. Trimming took 6 bases from V and 5 from J; bases not matched to a gene: 12. The CDR3 covers 15 residues. The CDR3 region is CASRSGTGYVDEQYF. The CDR3 DNA reads TGTGCCAGCAGATCCGGGACAGGCTATGTGGACGAGCAGTACTTC.

This clone has just one count. The rearrangement joins TRBV11-2 to TRBJ1-6; tentative D call: TRBD1 (5 bases). Germline CDR1 is SGHAT and CDR2 is FQNNGV. The V gene lost 2 bases and the J gene lost 9 bases, with 14 bases spanning the gap. This CDR3 region has 15 residues. Here the CDR3 DNA reads TGTGCCAGCAGCTTATTCGGGGAGCAGGGTTCACCCCTCCACTTT. This encodes CASSLFGEQGSPLHF.

This chain links TRBV15 with TRBJ1-5; D gene uncertain. The germline CDR1 and CDR2 sequences are LNHNV and YYDKDF (reference sequence). The CDR3 contains 14 residues. The V and J ends lost 0 bases and 8 bases respectively, with 11 bases between them. The CDR3 spells CATSRDLGPKPQHF. The CDR3 region has the DNA TGTGCCACCAGCAGAGATCTAGGACCCAAGCCCCAGCATTTT.

There are a few counts of this clone. J is TRBJ1-3 and V is TRBV28; D remains unclear. Trimming removed 2 bases at V and 3 bases at J, with 8 bases between. Germline loops: CDR1 MDHEN, CDR2 SYDVKM. This CDR3 comprises 14 residues. For the CDR3, the DNA is TGTGCCAGCAGTTTAGGGGTTCTTGGAAACACCATATATTTT. Its protein product is CASSLGVLGNTIYF.